One sample yielded the 25 T cell receptor beta chains listed below, sequenced in a study of vaccination and CD4 T cells after COVID-19. Treatment defined: roughly 10-day PBMC culture with coronavirus spike peptide pools or control peptides (ViraFEST assay). With the Oncomine TCR Beta short-read assay, DNA from cultured CD4+ T cells was sequenced. TCRdb ran MiXCR on the PCR reads and lists one entry per CDR3 protein. The sample carries about 10,000 distinct CDR3 sequences, approximately 64% recorded once. Their specific antigens are unknown. The sample taken for sequencing was CD4+ T cells from blood, cultured in vitro. The source of these receptors is a human donor who had recovered from COVID-19.

This chain joins TRBV20-1 and TRBJ1-2, with a weak D call TRBD1 (6 bases). Germline V gene data show CDR1 as DFQATT and CDR2 as SNEGSKA (reference sequence). V was pared by 3 bases and J by 8 bases, with 13 bases between. This CDR3 spans 12 amino acids. The CDR3 sequence is CSASTDSLGYTF. DNA for the CDR3: TGCAGTGCTAGCACGGACAGCCTCGGCTACACCTTC.

This clonotype was seen a few times. V and J are TRBV24-1 and TRBJ2-3; 12 positions match TRBD2. Unmatched junction bases numbered 5, after V lost 6 bases and J lost 2 bases. Germline-derived CDR1 and CDR2 are KGHDR and SFDVKD. This CDR3 has 16 amino acids. The CDR3 sequence: CATSSRLAGDTDTQYF. CDR3 nucleotides: TGTGCCACCAGTTCGAGACTAGCGGGAGACACAGATACGCAGTATTTT.

CDR3 nucleotides: TGTGCCAGCTCACCGGGACAGATCGAGCAGTACTTC. Translation gives CASSPGQIEQYF. The chain employs TRBV18 and TRBJ2-7; the match to TRBD1 covers 7 bases. After removal of 3 bases from V and 6 bases from J, the junction contained 2 bases not matched to a gene. Looked up from germline, CDR1 is KGHSH and CDR2 is LQKENI. The CDR3 is 12 amino acids.

This clonotype is large. The V call is TRBV7-2, the J call TRBJ1-1; possibly TRBD1 for D (5 bases). Germline CDR1 is SGHTA and CDR2 is FQGNSA. CDR3 length equals 14 residues. Trimming took 5 bases from V and 5 from J, leaving 15 bases between them. The CDR3 sequence is CASSRGRRGTEAFF. The CDR3 nucleotides are TGTGCCAGCAGCCGGGGGAGGAGGGGTACTGAAGCTTTCTTT. The variable domain in full, completed from reference TRBV7-2 and TRBJ1-1, reads GAGVSQSPSNKVTEKGKDVELRCDPISGHTALYWYRQSLGQGLEFLIYFQGNSAPDKSGLPSDRFSAERTGGSVSTLTIQRTQQEDSAVYLCASSRGRRGTEAFFGQGTRLTVV.

The rearrangement joins TRBV10-3 to TRBJ1-2; D perhaps matches TRBD1 (5 bases). The germline V gene encodes CDR1 ENHRY and CDR2 SYGVKD. Trimming removed 8 bases from V and 5 bases from J, with 12 bases in between. This CDR3 is 12 amino acids long. The CDR3 sequence is CAISTEGYGYTF. The CDR3 nucleotides are TGTGCCATCTCGACAGAGGGGTATGGCTACACCTTC.

The V call is TRBV11-1, the J call TRBJ2-7, with 8 bases identical to TRBD2. Germline trimming cut 1 base from V and 3 bases from J; bases unmatched to any gene: 5. This CDR3 region has 15 residues. CDR1 and CDR2 (germline): SGHAT, FQDESV (reference sequence). CDR3 DNA: TGTGCCAGCAGCTTAGTTGGTAGCGGGAACTACGAGCAGTACTTC. Protein sequence: CASSLVGSGNYEQYF.

The V and J genes are TRBV15 and TRBJ2-5; D is unresolved. The CDR3 covers 12 residues. Germline assignment: CDR1 LNHNV and CDR2 YYDKDF (reference sequence). V was pared by 2 bases and J by 9 bases, with 10 bases between. CDR3 coding DNA: TGTGCCACCAGCAGACCGTATTCGGCCCAGTACTTC. Translated, it gives CATSRPYSAQYF.

The chain joins TRBV6-1 to TRBJ1-3; D gene ambiguous. The CDR3 runs to 16 residues. V lost 5 bases, J lost 0 bases, and 14 bases lay in between. Germline CDR1 reads MNHNS; CDR2 reads SASEGT. DNA for the CDR3: TGTGCCAGCAGTATACGCGGACGGACCTCTGGAAACACCATATATTTT. Protein product: CASSIRGRTSGNTIYF.

The chain couples TRBV11-2 to TRBJ2-6, with TRBD1 identical over 7 bases. Germline V gene sequence: CDR1 SGHAT, CDR2 FQNNGV. With 9 bases clipped from V and 0 bases from J, the junction kept 8 bases outside the gene matches. The CDR3 extends over 16 amino acids. The chain's CDR3 is CASRTGLGSGANVLTF. DNA of the CDR3: TGTGCCAGTCGGACAGGTTTGGGCTCTGGGGCCAACGTCCTGACTTTC. Full variable domain (missing parts from reference TRBV11-2 and TRBJ2-6): EAGVAQSPRYKIIEKRQSVAFWCNPISGHATLYWYQQILGQGPKLLIQFQNNGVVDDSQLPKDRFSAERLKGVDSTLKIQPAKLEDSAVYLCASRTGLGSGANVLTFGAGSRLTVL.

This chain uses TRBV27 with TRBJ2-3, with a tentative D call TRBD1 (6 bases). The V gene's germline CDR1 is MNHEY and CDR2 SMNVEV (reference sequence). The V end lost 2 bases, the J end lost 6 bases, and 12 bases lay between the germline ends. The CDR3 is 14 amino acids. The DNA for the CDR3 is TGTGCCAGCAGTTTAAACAGGGTTAGGGATACGCAGTATTTT. It specifies CASSLNRVRDTQYF.

CDR3 region: CASSSGAEGYEKLFF. The CDR3 coding sequence is TGTGCCAGCAGTTCTGGGGCGGAGGGGTATGAAAAACTGTTTTTT. The chain carries TRBV28 and TRBJ1-4; D is possibly TRBD1 (5 bases). Looked up from germline, CDR1 is MDHEN and CDR2 is SYDVKM. Trimming took 4 bases from V and 6 from J, leaving 15 bases between them. The CDR3 loop spans 15 amino acids.

This clonotype came up a few times. The chain joins TRBV2 to TRBJ1-1; perhaps TRBD1 as D (6 bases). V dropped 2 bases and J dropped 3 bases, with 10 bases sitting between them. The CDR3 length is 14 residues. CDR1 and CDR2 from the germline V gene are SNHLY and FYNNEI. DNA for the CDR3: TGTGCCAGCAGTGAATCGGGGGCCCACACTGAAGCTTTCTTT. It yields the protein CASSESGAHTEAFF. Full variable domain (rest looked up from reference TRBV2 and TRBJ1-1): EPEVTQTPSHQVTQMGQEVILRCVPISNHLYFYWYRQILGQKVEFLVSFYNNEISEKSEIFDDQFSVERPDGSNFTLKIRSTKLEDSAMYFCASSESGAHTEAFFGQGTRLTVV.

This clonotype has a handful of counts. The chain is built from TRBV20-1 and TRBJ2-4; D is unclear. V lost 1 base, J lost 9 bases, and 10 bases lay in between. This CDR3 contains 12 residues. In germline, CDR1 is DFQATT, CDR2 SNEGSKA (reference sequence). The CDR3 loop reads CSARGSDGIQYF. CDR3 nucleotide sequence: TGCAGTGCTAGAGGCTCCGACGGCATTCAGTACTTC.

The rearrangement links TRBV12-3 or TRBV12-4 to TRBJ2-1, with TRBD2 matching over 8 bases. The J segment lost 4 bases and the V segment lost 3 bases, leaving 8 bases of the junction unmatched. CDR3 length equals 16 residues. Here the CDR3 reads CASSFGVAGKYNEQFF. CDR3 DNA sequence: TGTGCCAGCAGTTTTGGAGTAGCGGGAAAATACAATGAGCAGTTCTTC.

V and J are TRBV7-2 and TRBJ1-4; 7 nucleotides align to TRBD1. The J segment lost 11 bases and the V segment lost 5 bases, leaving 5 bases of the junction unmatched. The CDR3 sequence is 12 residues long. Germline CDR1 reads SGHTA; CDR2 reads FQGNSA. CDR3 in amino acids: CASSDRAKKLFF. The CDR3 DNA follows: TGTGCCAGCAGCGACAGGGCTAAGAAACTGTTTTTT.

The V gene is TRBV7-8, the J gene TRBJ2-2; 8 bases are a match to TRBD2. The V segment lost 2 bases and the J segment 5 bases; nucleotides outside the gene matches: 4. The CDR3 covers 15 residues. Germline values: CDR1 SGHVS, CDR2 FQNEAQ. As DNA, the CDR3 is TGTGCCAGCAGCTTACGGGGGGGTGGGACCGGGGAGCTGTTTTTT. Encoded protein: CASSLRGGGTGELFF. Complete variable domain (other parts from reference TRBV7-8 and TRBJ2-2): GAGVSQSPRYKVAKRGQDVALRCDPISGHVSLFWYQQALGQGPEFLTYFQNEAQLDKSGLPSDRFFAERPEGSVSTLKIQRTQQEDSAVYLCASSLRGGGTGELFFGEGSRLTVL.

This rearrangement joins TRBV11-2 to TRBJ1-6; maybe TRBD1 (6 bases). V gave up 5 bases and J gave up 6 bases, with 11 bases separating them. Germline loops: CDR1 SGHAT, CDR2 FQNNGV. CDR3 length: 14 amino acids. This CDR3 reads CASSPDRVNSPLHF. The CDR3 region has the DNA TGTGCCAGCAGCCCGGACAGAGTTAATTCACCCCTCCACTTT.

The chain is built from TRBV7-2 and TRBJ1-1; TRBD1 agrees at 12 bases. The V and J ends lost 5 bases and 7 bases, in that order; junction bases with no gene match: 11. Germline V gene data show CDR1 as SGHTA and CDR2 as FQGNSA. CDR3 length: 16 amino acids. CDR3: CASSAWDRGRSGEAFF. The CDR3 nucleotides read TGTGCCAGCAGCGCTTGGGACAGGGGGCGAAGTGGTGAAGCTTTCTTT.

V gene TRBV7-2 combines with J gene TRBJ1-3; 9 bases agree with TRBD1. This CDR3 spans 17 amino acids. The trim removed 5 bases at V and 2 bases at J, leaving 10 bases unmatched. Per germline, CDR1 SGHTA and CDR2 FQGNSA. CDR3 loop: CASSRPGQGLTGNTIYF. The CDR3 nucleotides read TGTGCCAGCAGCCGACCCGGACAGGGGCTAACTGGAAACACCATATATTTT.

This clonotype was seen a handful of times. The chain joins TRBV27 to TRBJ2-3; D may be TRBD2 (6 bases). Trimming removed 2 bases at V and 6 bases at J, with 12 bases between. The germline V gene has CDR1 MNHEY and CDR2 SMNVEV (reference sequence). The CDR3 has 14 amino acids. The CDR3 loop is CASSLGRGWDTQYF. The DNA of the CDR3 is TGTGCCAGCAGTTTAGGGCGGGGTTGGGATACGCAGTATTTT.

The chain is built from TRBV4-3 and TRBJ1-1; D unresolved. The germline CDR1 and CDR2 sequences are LGHNA and YSLEER. Trimming took off 0 bases at V and 7 bases at J, with 9 bases between the two ends. This CDR3 is 13 amino acids long. CDR3 region: CASSQDRTVEAFF. CDR3 in DNA: TGCGCCAGCAGCCAAGATAGAACCGTTGAAGCTTTCTTT.

The rearrangement joins TRBV25-1 to TRBJ1-6, with a possible D match to TRBD1 (5 bases). Germline CDR1 and CDR2: MGHDK and SYGVNS. V gave up 2 bases and J gave up 8 bases, with 13 bases separating them. This CDR3 comprises 15 residues. The CDR3 loop reads CASSEQAVGDSPLHF. In DNA form, the CDR3 reads TGTGCCAGCAGTGAACAGGCCGTGGGGGATTCACCCCTCCACTTT.

This clonotype was observed a few times. This chain joins TRBV6-5 and TRBJ1-1; tentatively, D is TRBD1 (6 bases). Germline assignment: CDR1 MNHEY and CDR2 SVGAGI. The CDR3 contains 13 residues. V lost 0 bases and J 7 bases, leaving 9 bases between the germline ends. The CDR3 reads CASSYSKQGEAFF. CDR3 coding DNA: TGTGCCAGCAGTTACTCGAAACAGGGTGAAGCTTTCTTT.

This clonotype has a handful of counts. V and J are TRBV19 and TRBJ2-3; D tentatively reads TRBD1 or TRBD2 (6 bases each). Germline values: CDR1 LNHDA, CDR2 SQIVND (reference sequence). CDR3 size: 12 residues. Trimming pared 3 bases from V and 8 bases from J, leaving 9 bases between. The CDR3 spells CASSMRGVTQYF. The CDR3 DNA reads TGTGCCAGTAGTATGAGGGGGGTTACGCAGTATTTT.

This clonotype was recorded a few times. The chain is built from TRBV7-2 and TRBJ2-7; D gene ambiguous. Germline values: CDR1 SGHTA, CDR2 FQGNSA. This CDR3 spans 15 amino acids. Trimming took 5 bases from V and 1 from J, leaving 15 bases between them. This chain's CDR3 is CASSPQAVRSYEQYF. In DNA, the CDR3 is TGTGCCAGCAGCCCTCAGGCGGTGAGGTCCTACGAGCAGTACTTC.